The 3 T cell receptor beta chains in this list originate from one sample, sequenced in a study of control samples from healthy donors and cancer patients. Data came from immunoSEQ multiplex PCR; TCRdb stores just in-frame clones and leaves some out. The repertoire holds over 75,000 clones, with more than 75% as singletons. The specimen sequenced was blood. The receptors come from a man aged 60 to 75 in good health.

V usage is TRBV19 and J usage is TRBJ2-1, with D maybe TRBD1 (6 bases). The CDR3 spans 17 residues. Trimming took off 3 bases at V and 4 bases at J, with 19 bases between the two ends. Germline-derived CDR1 and CDR2 are LNHDA and SQIVND (reference sequence). CDR3 bases: TGTGCCAGTAGTATCGTGCGACTGGCAGGGGAATACAATGAGCAGTTCTTC. It translates to CASSIVRLAGEYNEQFF.

The table lists this clone with a count of one. J is TRBJ2-3 and V is TRBV3-1 (or the pseudogene TRBV3-2); no firm D call. Germline V gene sequence: CDR1 LGHDT, CDR2 YNNKEL (reference sequence). The CDR3 totals 12 residues. Trimming removed 4 bases from V and 7 bases from J, with 9 bases in between. The CDR3 is CASSPDPYTQYF. CDR3 sequence (DNA): TGTGCCAGCAGCCCGGATCCTTATACGCAGTATTTT.

The V gene is TRBV9, the J gene TRBJ2-2, with D unclear. Looked up from germline, CDR1 is SGDLS and CDR2 is YYNGEE. V gave up 2 bases and J gave up 3 bases, with 8 bases separating them. This CDR3 has 14 amino acids. The CDR3 here is CASSVRLDTGELFF. CDR3 nucleotides: TGTGCCAGCAGCGTCAGATTGGACACCGGGGAGCTGTTTTTT.